This TCR beta chain was profiled in a study of immune characterization of retroperitoneal liposarcoma. The CDR3 spans 15 residues. From germline, CDR1 is MNHNS and CDR2 SASEGT. A single record per CDR3 protein comes from TCRdb applying MiXCR to the PCR reads. The table has some 8,200 distinct CDR3 sequences, just over 40% seen once. The TCR comes from a male donor with retroperitoneal liposarcoma. The chain is built from TRBV6-1 and TRBJ2-1, with 9 bases matching TRBD2. TRBJ2-7 explains the end of the DNA better; the J call may be wrong. Sequenced input: tumor tissue. The CDR3 nucleotides are TGTGCCAGCAGTGGCCGCGGGACTAGCTTCTACGAGCAGTACTTC. Protein product: CASSGRGTSFYEQYF.